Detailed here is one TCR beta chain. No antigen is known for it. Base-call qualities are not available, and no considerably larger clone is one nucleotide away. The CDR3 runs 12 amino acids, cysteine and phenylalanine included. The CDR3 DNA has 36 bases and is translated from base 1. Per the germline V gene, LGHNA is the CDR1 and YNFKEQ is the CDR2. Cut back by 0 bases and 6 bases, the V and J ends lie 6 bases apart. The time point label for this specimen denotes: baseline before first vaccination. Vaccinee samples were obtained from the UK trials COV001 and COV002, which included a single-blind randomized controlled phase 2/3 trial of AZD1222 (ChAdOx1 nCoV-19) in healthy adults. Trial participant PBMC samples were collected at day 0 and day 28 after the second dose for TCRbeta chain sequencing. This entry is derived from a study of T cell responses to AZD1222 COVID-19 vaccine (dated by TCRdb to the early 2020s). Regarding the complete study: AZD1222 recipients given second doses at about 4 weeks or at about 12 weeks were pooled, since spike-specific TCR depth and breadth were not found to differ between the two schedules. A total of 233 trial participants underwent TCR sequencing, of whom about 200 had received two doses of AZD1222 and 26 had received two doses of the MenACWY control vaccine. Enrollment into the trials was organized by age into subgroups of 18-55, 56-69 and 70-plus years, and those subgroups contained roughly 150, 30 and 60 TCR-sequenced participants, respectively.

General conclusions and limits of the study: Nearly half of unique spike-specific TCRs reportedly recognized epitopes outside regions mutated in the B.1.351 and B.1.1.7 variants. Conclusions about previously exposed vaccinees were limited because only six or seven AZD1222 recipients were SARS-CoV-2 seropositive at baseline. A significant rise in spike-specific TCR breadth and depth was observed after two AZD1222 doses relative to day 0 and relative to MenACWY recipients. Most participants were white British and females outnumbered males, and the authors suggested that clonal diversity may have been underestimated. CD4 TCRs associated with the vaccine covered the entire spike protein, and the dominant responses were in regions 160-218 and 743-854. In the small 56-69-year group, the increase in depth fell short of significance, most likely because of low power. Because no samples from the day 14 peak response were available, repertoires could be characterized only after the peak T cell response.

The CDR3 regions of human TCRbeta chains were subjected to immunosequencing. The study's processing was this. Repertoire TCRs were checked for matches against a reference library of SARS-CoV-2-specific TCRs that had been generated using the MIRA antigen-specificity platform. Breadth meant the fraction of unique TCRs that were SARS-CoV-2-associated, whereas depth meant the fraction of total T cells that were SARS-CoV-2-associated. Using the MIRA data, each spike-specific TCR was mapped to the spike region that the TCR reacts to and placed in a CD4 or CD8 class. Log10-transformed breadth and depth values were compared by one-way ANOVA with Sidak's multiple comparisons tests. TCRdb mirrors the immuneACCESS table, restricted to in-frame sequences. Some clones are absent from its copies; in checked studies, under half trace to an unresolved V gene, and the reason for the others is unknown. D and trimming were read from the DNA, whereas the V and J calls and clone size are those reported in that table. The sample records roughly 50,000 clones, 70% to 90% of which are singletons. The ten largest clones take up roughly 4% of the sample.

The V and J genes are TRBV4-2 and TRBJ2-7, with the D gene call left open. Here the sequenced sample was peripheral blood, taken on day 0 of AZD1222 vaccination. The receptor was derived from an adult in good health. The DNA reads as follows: TGTGCCAGCAGCCAAGATCAAACCGAGCAGTACTTC. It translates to CASSQDQTEQYF.